Sequencing of this TCR beta chain was carried out in a study of blood T cell repertoires in COVID-19 (dated by TCRdb to about 2020). With regard to the full study: The collaborator samples originated in the United States, Italy and Spain and spanned the acute and convalescent phases of COVID-19. The repertoires were released in a freely available public database meant as a resource for research on the immune response to SARS-CoV-2. Sample metadata almost always included a de-identified subject ID, COVID-19 status, age in years and sex. Where HLA class I and class II types were available, the types were taken from metadata supplied by the sample provider, not from assay-based typing. Subjects who had been exposed to COVID-19, were actively infected with it, or had recovered from it provided the deeply sampled blood TCRbeta repertoires that made up the dataset. The samples were drawn from the first 160 participants of the ongoing ImmuneRACE study and from over 950 subjects provided by 6 global collaborators. The material from the prospective study consisted of cDNA or gDNA derived from T cells, B-cell-depleted T cells, or PBMCs.

Remarks on this clone: The antigen it binds to is not known. Qualities for individual bases were not recorded, and no much larger clone is one base off.

In Seattle, one collaborating source enrolled patients while the infection was active and tracked those patients longitudinally over the course of disease. The collaborating institutions used their own protocols to collect whole blood in K2EDTA tubes. For TCRbeta analysis, collaborator samples were shipped as frozen whole blood, as isolated PBMCs, or as DNA extracted from either sample type. TCRbeta CDR3 regions were amplified from genomic DNA by means of the immunoSEQ Assay, a bias-controlled multiplex PCR. As for how the authors treated the data: The number of nucleated cells in each sample was estimated by amplification of reference gene primers within the assay. To quantify the absolute abundance of each unique TCRbeta CDR3 rearrangement, sequence reads were collapsed and filtered. For each sample, productive Simpson clonality was calculated as the square root of Simpson's diversity index across productive rearrangements. Not all clones reach the TCRdb copy of this immuneACCESS table, which keeps in-frame sequences only. Checked studies attribute under half of the gap to unresolved V genes and leave the rest unexplained. V, J and clone size reflect that table, while D and trimming were determined from the DNA. Across this sample there are 150,000 to 200,000 clones, with around four fifths seen only once. The ten largest make up approximately 8% of the sample.

What the authors observed across the whole study: The amount of clinical and demographic metadata varied by source and participant and was provided uncurated.

Looking up the germline V gene (reference sequence) yields CDR1 LNHDA and CDR2 SQIVND. The CDR3 contains 15 residues, cysteine and phenylalanine counted. Only CDR3 DNA is held: 45 bases, read in frame from base 1. At the junction V is shortened by 7 bases and J by 7 bases, with 22 bases in between. The V and J segments used are TRBV19 and TRBJ1-2; the D segment could be TRBD1, given 6 matching bases. The clonotype comes from a woman over 75 with COVID-19, enrolled during active disease. Sequencing was done on a sample of peripheral blood. In nucleotides, the sequence is TGTGCCAGTAAGGAGGGGGGGAGAGCTCGCGTTGGCTACACCTTC. This codes for CASKEGGRARVGYTF. Beyond the CDR3, the reference TRBV19 and TRBJ1-2 genes provide the residues; the full variable domain reads: DGGITQSPKYLFRKEGQNVTLSCEQNLNHDAMYWYRQDPGQGLRLIYYSQIVNDFQKGDIAEGYSVSREKKESFPLTVTSAQKNPTAFYLCASKEGGRARVGYTFGSGTRLTVV.